The sequence of this T cell receptor beta chain was determined in a study of human thymus T cells. The CDR3 totals 16 residues. Trimming cost V 1 base and J 3 bases, with 13 bases left between them. Germline V gene lookup returns CDR1 SGHVS and CDR2 FNYEAQ. The thymus was resected at corrective cardiac surgery. Measured with immunoSEQ multiplex PCR; TCRdb has only the in-frame clones, and not every one. This table has roughly 130,000 clones, around 96% appearing once. Study-level findings and limits: V and J gene usage appeared biased in thymic and blood repertoires.

On this clone itself: Its specificity is not known.

This sequence was found in a boy less than two years old with a congenital heart defect but otherwise immunologically healthy. The specimen was thymus tissue. The J gene is TRBJ2-1, the V gene TRBV7-6, with D perhaps matching TRBD2 (5 bases). The CDR3 loop is CASSLEASGNYNEQFF. The DNA for the CDR3 is TGTGCCAGCAGCTTAGAGGCCAGCGGCAACTACAATGAGCAGTTCTTC.